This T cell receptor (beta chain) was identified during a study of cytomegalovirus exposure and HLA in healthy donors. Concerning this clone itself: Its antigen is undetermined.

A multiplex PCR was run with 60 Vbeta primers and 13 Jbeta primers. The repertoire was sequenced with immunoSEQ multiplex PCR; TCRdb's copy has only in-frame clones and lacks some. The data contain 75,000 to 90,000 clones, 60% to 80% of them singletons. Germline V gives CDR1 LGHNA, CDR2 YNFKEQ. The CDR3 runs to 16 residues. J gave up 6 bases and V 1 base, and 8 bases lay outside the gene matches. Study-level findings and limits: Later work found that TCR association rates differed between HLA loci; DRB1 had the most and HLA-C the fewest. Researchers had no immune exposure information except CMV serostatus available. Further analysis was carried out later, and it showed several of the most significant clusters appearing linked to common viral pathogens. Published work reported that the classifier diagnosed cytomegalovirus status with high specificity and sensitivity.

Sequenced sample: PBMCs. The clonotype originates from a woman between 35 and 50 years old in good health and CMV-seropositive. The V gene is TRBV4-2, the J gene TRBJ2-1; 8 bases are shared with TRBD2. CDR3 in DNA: TGTGCCAGCAGCCAAGCCCAAAGGACTAGCTCCAATGAGCAGTTCTTC. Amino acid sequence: CASSQAQRTSSNEQFF.